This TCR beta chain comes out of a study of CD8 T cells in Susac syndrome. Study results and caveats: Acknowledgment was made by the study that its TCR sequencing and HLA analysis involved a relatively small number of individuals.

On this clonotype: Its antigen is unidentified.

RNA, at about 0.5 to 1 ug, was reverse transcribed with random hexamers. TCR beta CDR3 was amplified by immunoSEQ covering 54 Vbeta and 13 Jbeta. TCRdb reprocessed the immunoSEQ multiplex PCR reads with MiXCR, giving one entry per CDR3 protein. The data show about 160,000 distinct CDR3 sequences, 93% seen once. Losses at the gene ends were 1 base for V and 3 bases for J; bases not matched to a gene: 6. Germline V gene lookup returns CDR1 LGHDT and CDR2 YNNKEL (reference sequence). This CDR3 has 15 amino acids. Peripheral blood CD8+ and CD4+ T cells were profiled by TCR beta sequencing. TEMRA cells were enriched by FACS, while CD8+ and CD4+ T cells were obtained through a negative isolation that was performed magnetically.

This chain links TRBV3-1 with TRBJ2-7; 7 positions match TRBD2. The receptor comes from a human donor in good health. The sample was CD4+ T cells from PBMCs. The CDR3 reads CASSQVGGSYYEQYF. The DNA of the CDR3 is TGTGCCAGCAGCCAAGTGGGGGGGTCCTACTACGAGCAGTACTTC.